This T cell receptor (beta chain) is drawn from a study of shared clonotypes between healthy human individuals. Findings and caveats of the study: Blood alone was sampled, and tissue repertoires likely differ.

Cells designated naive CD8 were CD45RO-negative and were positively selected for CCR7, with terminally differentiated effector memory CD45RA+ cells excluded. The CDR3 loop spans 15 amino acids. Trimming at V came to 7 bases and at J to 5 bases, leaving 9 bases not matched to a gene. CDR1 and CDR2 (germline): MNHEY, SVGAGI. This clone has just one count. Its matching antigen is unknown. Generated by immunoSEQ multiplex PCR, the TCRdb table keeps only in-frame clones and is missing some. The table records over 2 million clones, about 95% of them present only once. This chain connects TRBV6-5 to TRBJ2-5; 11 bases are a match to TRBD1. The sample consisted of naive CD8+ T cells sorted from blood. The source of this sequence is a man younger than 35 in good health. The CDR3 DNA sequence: TGTGCCAGCACACAATGGACAGGGGGCGGGGAGACCCAGTACTTC. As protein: CASTQWTGGGETQYF.